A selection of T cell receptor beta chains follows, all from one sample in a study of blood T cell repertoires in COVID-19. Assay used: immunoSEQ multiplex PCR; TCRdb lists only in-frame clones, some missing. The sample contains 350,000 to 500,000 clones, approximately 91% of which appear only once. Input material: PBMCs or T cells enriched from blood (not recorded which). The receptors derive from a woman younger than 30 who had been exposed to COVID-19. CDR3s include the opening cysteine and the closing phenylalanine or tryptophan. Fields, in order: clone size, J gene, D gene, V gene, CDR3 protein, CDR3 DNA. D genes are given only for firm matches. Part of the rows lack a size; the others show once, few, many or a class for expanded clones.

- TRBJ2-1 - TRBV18 CASSPPAGYSYNEQFF TGTGCCAGCTCACCACCGGCGGGGTACTCCTACAATGAGCAGTTCTTC
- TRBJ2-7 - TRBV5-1 CASSLGGSSFYEQYF TGCGCCAGCAGCTTGGGCGGCAGCTCTTTCTACGAGCAGTACTTC
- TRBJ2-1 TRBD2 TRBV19 CASSMGTRGEQFF TGTGCCAGTTCAATGGGGACTAGGGGTGAGCAGTTCTTC
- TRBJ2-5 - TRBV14 CASSQARPDYLYQETQYF TGTGCCAGCAGCCAAGCCCGCCCCGACTATTTGTACCAAGAGACCCAGTACTTC
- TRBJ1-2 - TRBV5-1 CASSLIAGNYGYTF TGCGCCAGCAGCTTGATTGCAGGCAACTATGGCTACACCTTC
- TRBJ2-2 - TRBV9 CASSADTRSNTGELFF TGTGCCAGCAGCGCCGATACTAGATCGAACACCGGGGAGCTGTTTTTT
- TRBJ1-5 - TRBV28 CASSLWSNQPQHF TGTGCCAGCAGCCTATGGAGCAATCAGCCCCAGCATTTT
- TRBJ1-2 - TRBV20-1 CSASRGKEGTF TGCAGTGCTAGTAGGGGGAAAGAGGGGACCTTC
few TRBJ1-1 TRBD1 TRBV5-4 CASSLERQGAEAFF TGTGCCAGCAGCTTGGAACGTCAGGGGGCTGAAGCTTTCTTT
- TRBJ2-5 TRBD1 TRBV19 CASSSGTAQETQYF TGTGCCAGTAGCTCCGGGACAGCCCAAGAGACCCAGTACTTC
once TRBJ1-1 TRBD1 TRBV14 CASLKLTGMSTEAFF TGTGCCAGCCTTAAATTGACAGGGATGAGCACTGAAGCTTTCTTT
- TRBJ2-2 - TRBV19 CASRGAGGTNTGELFF TGTGCCAGTAGAGGGGCTGGCGGAACGAACACCGGGGAGCTGTTTTTT
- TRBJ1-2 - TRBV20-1 CSASKTGDYGYTF TGCAGTGCTAGTAAGACAGGAGACTATGGCTACACCTTC
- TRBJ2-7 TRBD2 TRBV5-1 CASTLLAGSYEQYF TGCGCCAGCACCCTATTAGCGGGGAGCTACGAGCAGTACTTC
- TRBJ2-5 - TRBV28 CASRQGRKETQYF TGTGCCAGCAGACAGGGACGGAAAGAGACCCAGTACTTC
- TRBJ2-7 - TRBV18 CASSPSRGGASYEQYF TGTGCCAGCTCACCTTCTAGGGGAGGCGCTTCATACGAGCAGTACTTC
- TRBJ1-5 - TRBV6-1 CASSESTGRSNQPQHF TGTGCCAGCAGCGAAAGCACGGGGAGGAGCAATCAGCCCCAGCATTTT
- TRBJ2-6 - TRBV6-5 CASSFSRAGANVLTF TGTGCCAGCAGTTTTTCGAGAGCTGGGGCCAACGTCCTGACTTTC
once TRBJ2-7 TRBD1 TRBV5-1 CASSTGQGGYEQYF TGCGCCAGCAGCACGGGACAGGGAGGCTACGAGCAGTACTTC
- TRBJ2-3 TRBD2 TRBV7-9 CASSLTSGGPTQYF TGTGCCAGCAGCTTGACTAGCGGGGGGCCTACGCAGTATTTT
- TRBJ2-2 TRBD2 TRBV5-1 CASSLSSGFTGELFF TGCGCCAGCAGCTTGTCTAGCGGGTTCACCGGGGAGCTGTTTTTT
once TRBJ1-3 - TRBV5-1 CASSLVSHPGNTIYF TGCGCCAGCAGCTTGGTGTCCCATCCAGGCAACACCATATATTTT
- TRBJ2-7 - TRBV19 CASSPQGSYEQYF TGTGCCAGTAGTCCACAGGGCTCCTACGAGCAGTACTTC
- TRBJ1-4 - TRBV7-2 CASSLVQGSGEKLFF TGTGCCAGCAGCTTAGTTCAGGGTTCGGGTGAAAAACTGTTTTTT
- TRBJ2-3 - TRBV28 CASSLIADTQYF TGTGCCAGCAGTTTAATCGCAGATACGCAGTATTTT
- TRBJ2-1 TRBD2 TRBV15 CATSRVPGLVANEQFF TGTGCCACCAGCAGAGTTCCGGGACTAGTTGCCAATGAGCAGTTCTTC
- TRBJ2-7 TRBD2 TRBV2 CASKPTSGGAWEQYF TGTGCCAGCAAGCCAACTAGCGGGGGGGCGTGGGAGCAGTACTTC
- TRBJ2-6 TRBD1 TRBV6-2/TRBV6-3 CASSWTGRSGANVLTF TGTGCCAGCAGTTGGACAGGTCGGTCTGGGGCCAACGTCCTGACTTTC
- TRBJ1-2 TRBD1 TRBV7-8 CASSLKGQSSGYTF TGTGCCAGTAGCTTAAAGGGACAGAGTTCTGGCTACACCTTC
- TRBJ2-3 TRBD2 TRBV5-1 CASSLARAGSTDTQYF TGCGCCAGCAGCTTGGCCAGAGCGGGGAGCACAGATACGCAGTATTTT
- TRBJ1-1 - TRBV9 CASSVGGGVTEAFF TGTGCCAGCAGCGTAGGTGGAGGGGTGACTGAAGCTTTCTTT
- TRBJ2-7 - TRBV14 CASSQDGAGTYEQYF TGTGCCAGCAGCCAAGATGGGGCAGGGACCTACGAGCAGTACTTC
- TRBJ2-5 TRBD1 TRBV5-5 CASSLTAWGQGEETQYF TGTGCCAGCAGCCTAACCGCGTGGGGACAGGGTGAAGAGACCCAGTACTTC
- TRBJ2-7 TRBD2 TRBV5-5 CASSLGLAASYEQYF TGTGCCAGCAGCTTAGGACTAGCGGCTTCCTACGAGCAGTACTTC
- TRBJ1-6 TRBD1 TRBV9 CASSGDSRGFSPLHF TGTGCCAGCAGCGGGGACAGTCGAGGTTTTTCACCCCTCCACTTT
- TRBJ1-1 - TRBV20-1 CSARPDTEAFF TGCAGTGCTAGACCTGACACTGAAGCTTTCTTT
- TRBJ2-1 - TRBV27 CASSLAGPGEQFF TGTGCCAGCAGTTTAGCAGGGCCCGGTGAGCAGTTCTTC
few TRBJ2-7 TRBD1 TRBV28 CASRGTGGKGYEQYF TGTGCCAGCAGGGGAACAGGGGGCAAAGGGTACGAGCAGTACTTC
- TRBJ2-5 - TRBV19 CASSRQGPGETQYF TGTGCCAGTAGTCGTCAGGGGCCCGGGGAGACCCAGTACTTC
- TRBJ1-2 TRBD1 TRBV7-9 CASSLGQQNYGYTF TGTGCCAGCAGCTTGGGACAGCAGAACTATGGCTACACCTTC
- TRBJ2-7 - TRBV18 CASSGGYEQYF TGTGCCAGCTCGGGGGGTTACGAGCAGTACTTC
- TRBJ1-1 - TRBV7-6 CASSLTGRTEAFF TGTGCCAGCAGCTTAACTGGTCGAACTGAAGCTTTCTTT
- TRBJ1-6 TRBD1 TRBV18 CASSPAGGKDHSPLHF TGTGCCAGCTCACCAGCAGGGGGCAAGGATCATTCACCCCTCCACTTT
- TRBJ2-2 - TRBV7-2 CASSLGFLVGGPSGELFF TGTGCCAGCAGCTTAGGATTTTTGGTGGGGGGGCCGTCCGGGGAGCTGTTTTTT
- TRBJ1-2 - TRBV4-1 CASSQGAGGANYGYTF TGCGCCAGCAGCCAAGGAGCGGGAGGAGCTAACTATGGCTACACCTTC
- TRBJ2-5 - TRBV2 CASSVRETQYF TGTGCCAGCAGTGTTCGGGAGACCCAGTACTTC
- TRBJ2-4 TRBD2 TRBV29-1 CSVHSLYGGSGKNIQYF TGCAGCGTTCACTCTCTTTATGGCGGGAGTGGCAAAAACATTCAGTACTTC
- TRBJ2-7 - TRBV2 CASSSLASRGHEQYF TGTGCCAGCAGCTCTCTAGCGTCGAGAGGACACGAGCAGTACTTC
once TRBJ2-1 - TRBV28 CASSLTRGYNEQFF TGTGCCAGCAGTTTAACAAGGGGATACAATGAGCAGTTCTTC
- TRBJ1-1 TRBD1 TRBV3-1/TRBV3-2 CASSQGQGPTEAFF TGTGCCAGCAGCCAAGGACAGGGACCGACTGAAGCTTTCTTT